These 10 T cell receptor beta chains originate from one sample sequenced in a study of CD8 T cells in ankylosing spondylitis. TCRdb processed the 5' RACE reads anew with MiXCR; each CDR3 protein has one entry. Among approximately 220,000 distinct CDR3 sequences listed, 10% were seen once. The sequenced sample was blood, either unsorted or a sorted T cell fraction (not recorded which). These receptors came from a male donor with ankylosing spondylitis or in good health (not recorded which).

This clonotype was counted a few times. The gene calls are TRBV29-1 and TRBJ1-2; D remains unclear. This CDR3 region has 15 residues. From germline, CDR1 is SQVTM and CDR2 ANQGSEA. Trimming cost V 1 base and J 8 bases, with 20 bases left between them. CDR3 loop: CSVEGVERRVGGYTF. In DNA, the CDR3 is TGCAGCGTTGAAGGGGTTGAGAGGCGCGTTGGCGGCTACACCTTC.

This chain connects TRBV27 to TRBJ2-1; 9 bases match TRBD2. The trim removed 6 bases at V and 7 bases at J, leaving 10 bases unmatched. Germline CDR1 reads MNHEY; CDR2 reads SMNVEV (reference sequence). The CDR3 covers 15 residues. The CDR3 coding sequence is TGTGCCAGCAGCCTAGGACTAGCGAGGGTGAATGAGCAGTTCTTC. Translating it yields CASSLGLARVNEQFF.

This clonotype was recorded at least ten times. The V call is TRBV12-3 or TRBV12-4, the J call TRBJ1-5; a possible D gene is TRBD1 (6 bases). V was shortened by 6 bases and J by 0 bases, with 18 bases between the two germline ends. This CDR3 region has 17 residues. The CDR3 spells CASSTHRAWYSNQPQHF. DNA of the CDR3: TGTGCCAGCAGCACACACAGGGCCTGGTATAGCAATCAGCCCCAGCATTTT.

This chain joins TRBV5-6 and TRBJ2-3; weak D call: TRBD2 (6 bases). This CDR3 has 16 amino acids. CDR1 and CDR2 from the germline V gene are SGHDT and YYEEEE. Trimming took off 4 bases at V and 0 bases at J, with 15 bases between the two ends. The CDR3 reads CASSKGLSPSTDTQYF. The CDR3 nucleotides read TGTGCCAGCAGCAAGGGACTCTCCCCCAGCACAGATACGCAGTATTTT.

V usage is TRBV9 and J usage is TRBJ2-1; 9 nucleotides match TRBD1. The CDR3 has 18 residues. The V and J ends lost 3 bases and 2 bases, in that order; junction bases with no gene match: 12. Germline V gives CDR1 SGDLS, CDR2 YYNGEE. The CDR3 loop reads CASSGGGTGPVTYNEQFF. CDR3 bases: TGTGCCAGCAGCGGAGGGGGGACAGGGCCAGTAACCTACAATGAGCAGTTCTTC.

In this sample, this clonotype turned up many times. V usage is TRBV5-1 and J usage is TRBJ1-2; TRBD1 agrees at 7 bases. There are 13 residues in the CDR3. Germline lookup yields CDR1 SGHRS and CDR2 YFSETQ. The V segment lost 4 bases and the J segment 3 bases; nucleotides outside the gene matches: 3. The CDR3 here is CASSRDSYYGYTF. The DNA for the CDR3 is TGCGCCAGCAGCCGGGACAGCTACTATGGCTACACCTTC.

This clonotype showed up just a few times. The gene calls are TRBV11-2 and TRBJ2-1, with 8 bases aligning to TRBD2. The trim removed 3 bases at V and 6 bases at J, leaving 7 bases unmatched. CDR1 and CDR2 from the germline V gene are SGHAT and FQNNGV. The CDR3 is made up of 15 amino acids. The CDR3 loop is CASSFTRTSTNEQFF. Written as DNA, the CDR3 is TGTGCCAGCAGCTTCACCCGGACTAGCACCAATGAGCAGTTCTTC.

This clonotype was seen ten or more times. The chain couples TRBV28 to TRBJ2-3, with 10 nucleotides matching TRBD2. From germline, CDR1 is MDHEN and CDR2 SYDVKM. The ends lost 4 bases at V and 4 bases at J; junction bases unmatched: 2. The CDR3 runs 14 residues. In DNA, the CDR3 is TGTGCCAGCAGTTCGGGACTAGCGCCAGATACGCAGTATTTT. Translating it yields CASSSGLAPDTQYF.

The sample holds many counts of this clonotype. This sequence joins TRBV27 and TRBJ2-1, with 9 bases aligning to TRBD2. The CDR3 consists of 15 residues. The germline CDR1 and CDR2 sequences are MNHEY and SMNVEV (reference sequence). The V and J ends lost 8 bases and 4 bases, in that order; junction bases with no gene match: 9. The chain's CDR3 is CASRGVRGGYNEQFF. For the CDR3, the DNA is TGTGCCAGCCGAGGGGTGCGGGGGGGGTACAATGAGCAGTTCTTC.

This clonotype was seen only a few times. The chain couples TRBV5-6 to TRBJ2-7; maybe TRBD2 (6 bases). The germline CDR1 and CDR2 sequences are SGHDT and YYEEEE. V was trimmed by 2 bases and J by 2 bases, leaving 23 bases between them. CDR3 size: 18 residues. This CDR3 is CASSLYWEVLQDTYEQYF. The CDR3 nucleotides read TGTGCCAGCAGCTTATACTGGGAGGTTTTGCAGGACACCTACGAGCAGTACTTC.